One T cell receptor beta chain is described in this entry. No antigen is known for it. Sorted naive CD8 T cells were those defined as CD8+CD4-CCR7+CD45RA+. The data are from a study of molecular identifiers for immune sequencing clone quantification. Findings and caveats of the study: Detectable among some 1 million naive cells, according to reports, was Jurkat TCR RNA spiked in from one cell. Clones that exceeded 20 RNA copies held over 98% of effector molecules, yet under 1% in naive cells.

Library preparation followed earlier protocols using designated TCR primers. MiXCR, applied by TCRdb to the PCR reads, yields one record per CDR3 protein. The table has more than 250,000 distinct CDR3 sequences, about 20% seen once; the top ten hold approximately 0.8%. The CDR3 length is 16 residues. CDR1 is LNHDA, CDR2 SQIVND, per germline (reference sequence). The V and J ends lost 3 bases and 0 bases respectively, with 14 bases between them. This TCR came from a human donor in good health. Some libraries in this study had Jurkat cell RNA spiked in. The V call is TRBV19, the J call TRBJ2-5; D may be TRBD1 (6 bases). Material for sequencing was naive CD8+ T cells from blood, with Jurkat cell RNA spiked in. Subset specified: FACS-sorted CD8+CD4-CCR7+CD45RA+ naive T cells. CDR3 sequence (DNA): TGTGCCAGTAGTATTATGGGGGCGTCGTACCAAGAGACCCAGTACTTC. Translated, it gives CASSIMGASYQETQYF.